The TCR beta chain under discussion was sequenced for a study of beta chain features in type 1 diabetes. Overall study context: Regarding age, gender and cell yields, patients proved similar to healthy donors. Sorted cells examined across all samples numbered about 110,000,000.

Investigators reverse transcribed all isolated RNA, so they sequenced expressed TCRB transcripts. There were about 3.5 million reads on average in the naive, central memory and regulatory T cell samples. Profiling relied on immunoSEQ multiplex PCR, and the TCRdb table lists in-frame clones only, not all of them. The table lists 240,000 or so clones, about 63% of them singletons, with roughly 0.048% in the top ten. Study results and caveats: Type 1 diabetes patients showed fewer insertions and more deletions at VDJ junctions.

Germline V gives CDR1 LGHNA, CDR2 YSLEER. The CDR3 has 15 amino acids. V was pared by 0 bases and J by 4 bases, with 6 bases of the junction left unmatched. A few counts support this clone. Its target is unknown. The sequence was collected from a man aged 30-40 years in good health. This chain links TRBV4-3 with TRBJ2-7; 7 bases map to TRBD1. The sequenced sample consisted of naive CD4+ T cells from blood. The CDR3 region has the DNA TGCGCCAGCAGCCAAGATAGTACAGGGGCGTACGAGCAGTACTTC. Its protein product is CASSQDSTGAYEQYF.